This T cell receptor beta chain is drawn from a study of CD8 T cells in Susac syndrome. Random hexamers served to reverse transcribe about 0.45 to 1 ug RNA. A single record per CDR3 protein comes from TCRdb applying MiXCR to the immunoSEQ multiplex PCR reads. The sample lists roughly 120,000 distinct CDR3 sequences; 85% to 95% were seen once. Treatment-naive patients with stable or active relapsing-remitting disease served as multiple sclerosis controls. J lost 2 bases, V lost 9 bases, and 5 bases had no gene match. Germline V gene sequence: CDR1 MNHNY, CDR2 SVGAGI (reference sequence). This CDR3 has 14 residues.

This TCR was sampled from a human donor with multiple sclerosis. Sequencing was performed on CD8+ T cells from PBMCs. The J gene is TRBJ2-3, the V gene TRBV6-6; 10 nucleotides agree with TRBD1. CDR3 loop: CASLGQGTTDTQYF. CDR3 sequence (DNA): TGTGCCAGTCTGGGACAGGGGACCACAGATACGCAGTATTTT.